The clone carrying this TCR beta chain was counted between two and nine times. Original processing notes: Researchers report that nucleated cell counts were estimated from reference gene primer amplification. Profiled with immunoSEQ multiplex PCR; TCRdb holds only in-frame clones, not every one. V and J calls and clone size are given by that table; D and trimming were obtained from the DNA. The sample contains approximately 140,000 clones, approximately 88% of which appear only once. The CDR3 totals 12 residues. The germline gives CDR1 SEHNR, CDR2 FQNEAQ (reference sequence). Trimming cost V 5 bases and J 5 bases, with 7 bases left between them. The data belong to a study of blood T cell repertoires in COVID-19. Background on the study: The United States, Italy and Spain supplied acute and convalescent COVID-19 samples. T cells, B-cell-depleted T cells, or PBMCs supplied cDNA or gDNA.

This receptor was identified in a man between 65 and 79 years old with active COVID-19. Material for sequencing was peripheral blood. This rearrangement joins TRBV7-9 to TRBJ1-5; the D is unclear. The CDR3 reads CASSPQDQPQHF. In nucleotides, the CDR3 is TGTGCCAGCAGCCCTCAGGATCAGCCCCAGCATTTT.